The 27 T cell receptor beta chains reported below all come from one sample, sequenced in a study of T cell clones after liver transplantation. This table comes from immunoSEQ multiplex PCR, and its TCRdb copy is limited to in-frame clones, with some not included. The sample records more than 65,000 clones, over 70% being singletons. Sequencing used CD4+ T cells from blood, obtained 12 months after liver transplant. The receptors derive from a human patient who received a liver transplant. Part of the T cells may come from the graft donor.

The gene calls are TRBV10-3 and TRBJ2-3; D possibly corresponds to TRBD1 (5 bases). The CDR3 covers 14 residues. V was trimmed by 3 bases and J by 0 bases, leaving 7 bases between them. Germline V CDR1 and CDR2: ENHRY, SYGVKD. The CDR3 loop is CAISEAGSTDTQYF. The CDR3, as DNA: TGTGCCATCAGTGAAGCAGGGAGCACAGATACGCAGTATTTT.

The chain couples TRBV18 to TRBJ2-7; the D gene is possibly TRBD2 (5 bases). V gave up 6 bases and J gave up 4 bases, with 22 bases separating them. CDR1 and CDR2 (germline): KGHSH, LQKENI. The CDR3 spans 16 residues. The CDR3 DNA follows: TGTGCCAGCTCCACTCCCCCCGGGGTTTTTGGGTACGAGCAGTACTTC. As protein: CASSTPPGVFGYEQYF.

This clone has just one count. The chain joins TRBV10-3 to TRBJ2-5; D is perhaps TRBD2 (6 bases). The germline V gene encodes CDR1 ENHRY and CDR2 SYGVKD. The CDR3 is 15 residues long. V lost 0 bases, J lost 1 base, and 9 bases lay in between. CDR3 sequence: CAISESGGTQETQYF. CDR3 in DNA: TGTGCCATCAGTGAGTCTGGGGGGACCCAAGAGACCCAGTACTTC.

The gene calls are TRBV27 and TRBJ2-7; 8 positions agree with TRBD1. V dropped 7 bases and J dropped 11; count of bases not matched to a gene: 10. Per the germline V gene, CDR1 is MNHEY and CDR2 is SMNVEV (reference sequence). This CDR3 contains 12 residues. Here the CDR3 reads CASTSGQVGKYF. CDR3 coding DNA: TGTGCCAGCACCTCGGGACAGGTAGGAAAGTACTTC.

This clone has a single count. A read error is the likely source, as a far larger clone sits one nucleotide away. The chain combines TRBV9 with TRBJ1-3, with unresolved D. The CDR3 consists of 12 residues. Trimming pared 2 bases from V and 1 base from J, leaving 1 base between. Looked up from germline, CDR1 is SGDLS and CDR2 is YYNGEE. CDR3 in amino acids: CASSVSGNTIYF. The DNA for the CDR3 is TGTGCCAGCAGCGTTTCTGGAAACACCATATATTTT.

This clone was detected only once. The CDR3 DNA reads TGTGCCAGCAGTTTAGCGGGAGGGCCGTCAGATACGCAGTATTTT. Its translation is CASSLAGGPSDTQYF. The chain links TRBV28 to TRBJ2-3; TRBD2 matches 9 bases. The V segment lost 2 bases and the J segment 4 bases; nucleotides outside the gene matches: 4. The CDR3 loop spans 15 amino acids. CDR1 MDHEN and CDR2 SYDVKM come from the germline V gene.

This rearrangement joins TRBV28 to TRBJ2-1, with TRBD2 matching over 7 bases. The CDR3 consists of 14 residues. The J segment lost 9 bases and the V segment lost 3 bases, leaving 8 bases of the junction unmatched. Germline V gene lookup returns CDR1 MDHEN and CDR2 SYDVKM. The CDR3 sequence: CASSFLGGRVEQFF. The CDR3 coding sequence is TGTGCCAGCAGTTTTTTGGGGGGGAGGGTTGAGCAGTTCTTC.

The chain uses TRBV15 and TRBJ1-4; D is unresolved. Trimming cost V 1 base and J 4 bases, with 10 bases left between them. Germline CDR1 and CDR2: LNHNV and YYDKDF (reference sequence). The CDR3 runs to 15 residues. The CDR3 sequence: CATSRVVRYNEKLFF. The CDR3, as DNA: TGTGCCACCAGCAGAGTAGTACGGTATAATGAAAAACTGTTTTTT.

The rearrangement joins TRBV5-1 to TRBJ1-1; tentatively, D is TRBD1 (5 bases). Germline CDR1 is SGHRS and CDR2 is YFSETQ. The CDR3 runs to 13 residues. With 0 bases removed from V and 3 bases from J, the gap between germline ends came to 6 bases. In DNA, the CDR3 is TGCGCCAGCAGCTTGGACAGGTACACTGAAGCTTTCTTT. The encoded protein is CASSLDRYTEAFF.

This chain joins TRBV5-1 and TRBJ2-5; D perhaps matches TRBD2 (5 bases). CDR1 and CDR2 (germline): SGHRS, YFSETQ. The V end was cut by 4 bases, the J end by 1 base, with 14 bases between. The CDR3 totals 15 residues. DNA for the CDR3: TGCGCCAGCAGCCGAGGGATACAGCTCCAAGAGACCCAGTACTTC. Translation gives CASSRGIQLQETQYF.

Note on this clone: In the same sample, other DNA sequences code for this CDR3. This chain joins TRBV30 and TRBJ1-3; D gene ambiguous. CDR1 is GTSNPN and CDR2 is SVGIG in the germline V gene (reference sequence). This CDR3 is 14 amino acids long. The V gene lost 0 bases and the J gene lost 0 bases, with 6 bases spanning the gap. CDR3 nucleotides: TGTGCCTGGAGTGTTTCAGTCTCTGGAAACACCATATATTTT. It codes for CAWSVSVSGNTIYF.

The chain carries TRBV12-5 and TRBJ2-3, with 7 positions matching TRBD1. Germline V lookup: CDR1 LGHNT, CDR2 FRNRAP. J was trimmed by 2 bases and V by 1 base; bases with no gene match: 18. The CDR3 consists of 20 residues. The CDR3 nucleotides read TGTGCTAGTGGTTTGGGTACGGTTGGAGACAGACAGGGCGACACAGATACGCAGTATTTT. It codes for CASGLGTVGDRQGDTDTQYF. Full variable domain (missing parts from reference TRBV12-5 and TRBJ2-3): DARVTQTPRHKVTEMGQEVTMRCQPILGHNTVFWYRQTMMQGLELLAYFRNRAPLDDSGMPKDRFSAEMPDATLATLKIQPSEPRDSAVYFCASGLGTVGDRQGDTDTQYFGPGTRLTVL.

V is TRBV7-3 and J is TRBJ2-7, with 7 bases matching TRBD2. Trimming removed 0 bases from V and 6 bases from J; junction bases left unmatched: 8. The CDR3 is made up of 15 amino acids. Germline values: CDR1 SGHTA, CDR2 FQGTGA. This CDR3 reads CASSLTLAGVGEQYF. For the CDR3, the DNA is TGTGCCAGCAGCTTAACTTTGGCGGGAGTAGGCGAGCAGTACTTC.

The chain carries TRBV4-1 and TRBJ2-3, with a possible D match to TRBD1 (5 bases). The CDR3 is 14 residues long. With 6 bases removed from V and 2 bases from J, the gap between germline ends came to 12 bases. Germline-derived CDR1 and CDR2 are MGHRA and YSYEKL. Here the CDR3 DNA reads TGCGCCAGCAGTTTTGACAGCCTCACAGATACGCAGTATTTT. It codes for CASSFDSLTDTQYF.

The rearrangement links TRBV5-1 to TRBJ1-1; no definite D call. The CDR3 is made up of 14 amino acids. V was shortened by 2 bases and J by 1 base, with 9 bases between the two germline ends. CDR1 and CDR2 from the germline V gene are SGHRS and YFSETQ. CDR3 in amino acids: CASSLGIANTEAFF. The DNA for the CDR3 is TGCGCCAGCAGCTTAGGGATTGCGAACACTGAAGCTTTCTTT.

V and J are TRBV27 and TRBJ2-3; D might be TRBD2 (6 bases). Germline V gives CDR1 MNHEY, CDR2 SMNVEV (reference sequence). V was shortened by 6 bases and J by 5 bases, with 15 bases between the two germline ends. CDR3 length: 14 residues. This CDR3 reads CASSPGLKGDTQYF. The CDR3 bases are TGTGCCAGCAGCCCGGGACTGAAGGGAGATACGCAGTATTTT.

The CDR3, as DNA: TGTGCCAGCAGTTACTCGGCAGGCCCCCCGTACGAGCAGTACTTC. Residues: CASSYSAGPPYEQYF. The chain links TRBV6-6 to TRBJ2-7; D remains unclear. From germline, CDR1 is MNHNY and CDR2 SVGAGI (reference sequence). The germline V and J ends were trimmed by 0 bases and 4 bases, with 13 bases remaining between them. This CDR3 spans 15 amino acids.

The chain couples TRBV5-4 to TRBJ2-3; D not certain. CDR1 SGHNT and CDR2 YYREEE come from the germline V gene (reference sequence). V was cut by 0 bases and J by 5 bases, with 1 base left in between. The CDR3 has 11 amino acids. The CDR3 DNA is TGTGCCAGCAGCTTGGAAGATACGCAGTATTTT. Translated: CASSLEDTQYF.

The chain joins TRBV28 to TRBJ2-7; possible D gene TRBD2, 6 bases. V shed 2 bases and J shed 5 bases, with 19 bases lying between them. This CDR3 is built from 16 residues. The germline CDR1 and CDR2 sequences are MDHEN and SYDVKM. Here the CDR3 DNA reads TGTGCCAGCAGTTTAGCGGGGCGAGGAAAACTTGACGAGCAGTACTTC. Translating it yields CASSLAGRGKLDEQYF.

The CDR3 spells CASSGDRGREKLFF. In DNA form, the CDR3 reads TGTGCCAGCAGCGGGGACAGGGGGCGCGAAAAACTGTTTTTT. The gene calls are TRBV9 and TRBJ1-4; TRBD1 matches 12 bases. Germline V gene sequence: CDR1 SGDLS, CDR2 YYNGEE. The CDR3 sequence is 14 residues long. The junction had 2 bases not matched to a gene; V was cut back by 3 bases and J by 8 bases.

The CDR3 reads CASSPLVGGRDTEAFF. The CDR3 nucleotides read TGTGCCAGCTCACCACTAGTGGGGGGGCGGGACACTGAAGCTTTCTTT. This chain links TRBV18 with TRBJ1-1; possibly TRBD1 for D (6 bases). The CDR3 has 16 residues. V lost 1 base, J lost 3 bases, and 15 bases lay in between. Germline CDR1 reads KGHSH; CDR2 reads LQKENI.

V and J are TRBV5-1 and TRBJ2-5; 8 nucleotides line up with TRBD2. Germline lookup yields CDR1 SGHRS and CDR2 YFSETQ. This CDR3 contains 15 residues. The V segment lost 4 bases and the J segment 2 bases; nucleotides outside the gene matches: 7. This CDR3 is CASSGWTSRQETQYF. The CDR3 nucleotides are TGCGCCAGCAGCGGGTGGACTAGCCGTCAAGAGACCCAGTACTTC.

The rearrangement uses TRBV6-4 and TRBJ1-1; 8 nucleotides line up with TRBD1. From germline, CDR1 is MRHNA and CDR2 SNTAGT. J was trimmed by 1 base and V by 8 bases; bases with no gene match: 9. The CDR3 loop spans 15 amino acids. The CDR3 DNA reads as TGTGCCAGCCGCCGGTCGGGGACAGGGAACACTGAAGCTTTCTTT. This encodes CASRRSGTGNTEAFF.

The chain carries TRBV13 and TRBJ1-2; D uncertain. V gave up 2 bases and J gave up 8 bases, with 12 bases separating them. This CDR3 region has 13 residues. Germline V CDR1 and CDR2: PRHDT, FYEKMQ (reference sequence). CDR3 protein: CASSLSGVRGYTF. The CDR3 DNA sequence: TGTGCCAGCAGCTTATCTGGGGTGAGGGGCTACACCTTC.

This clone occurred a few times. V and J are TRBV7-3 and TRBJ1-1; no firm D call. V was clipped by 5 bases and J by 3 bases, with 10 bases between them. This CDR3 comprises 13 residues. The germline CDR1 and CDR2 sequences are SGHTA and FQGTGA. In DNA, the CDR3 is TGTGCCAGCAGCCCGACTGTGGACACTGAAGCTTTCTTT. It is translated as CASSPTVDTEAFF.

The chain couples TRBV5-4 to TRBJ1-4; no firm D call. Looked up from germline, CDR1 is SGHNT and CDR2 is YYREEE (reference sequence). This CDR3 spans 14 amino acids. The V gene lost 0 bases and the J gene lost 2 bases, with 5 bases spanning the gap. In DNA, the CDR3 is TGTGCCAGCAGCTTGGGGCAGACTAATGAAAAACTGTTTTTT. Translated, it gives CASSLGQTNEKLFF.

V gene TRBV6-6 combines with J gene TRBJ2-3; D not resolved. The ends were cut back, 8 bases at V and 4 bases at J, with 10 bases in the middle. CDR3 size: 12 residues. Per the germline V gene, CDR1 is MNHNY and CDR2 is SVGAGI (reference sequence). CDR3 residues: CASRDIPDTQYF. CDR3 coding DNA: TGTGCCAGCCGTGACATCCCAGATACGCAGTATTTT.